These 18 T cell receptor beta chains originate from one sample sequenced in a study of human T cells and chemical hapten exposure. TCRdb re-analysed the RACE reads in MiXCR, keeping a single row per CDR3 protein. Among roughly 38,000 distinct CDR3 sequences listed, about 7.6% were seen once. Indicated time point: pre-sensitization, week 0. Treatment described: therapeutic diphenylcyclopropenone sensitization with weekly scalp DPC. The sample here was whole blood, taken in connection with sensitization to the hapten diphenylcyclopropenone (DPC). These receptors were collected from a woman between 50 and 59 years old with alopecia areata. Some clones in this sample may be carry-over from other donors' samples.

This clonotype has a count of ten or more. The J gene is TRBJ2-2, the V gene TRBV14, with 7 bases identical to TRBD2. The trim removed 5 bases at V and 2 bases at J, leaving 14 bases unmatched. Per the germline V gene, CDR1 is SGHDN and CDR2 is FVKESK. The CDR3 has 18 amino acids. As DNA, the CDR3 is TGTGCCAGCAGCACACCCCGCGGGAGTCTACCTAACACCGGGGAGCTGTTTTTT. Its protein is CASSTPRGSLPNTGELFF.

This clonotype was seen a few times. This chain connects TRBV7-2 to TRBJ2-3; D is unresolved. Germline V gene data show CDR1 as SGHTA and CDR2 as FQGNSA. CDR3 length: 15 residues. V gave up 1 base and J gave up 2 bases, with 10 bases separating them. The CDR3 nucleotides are TGTGCCAGCAGCTTAGGTTTTGGCTTCACAGATACGCAGTATTTT. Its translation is CASSLGFGFTDTQYF.

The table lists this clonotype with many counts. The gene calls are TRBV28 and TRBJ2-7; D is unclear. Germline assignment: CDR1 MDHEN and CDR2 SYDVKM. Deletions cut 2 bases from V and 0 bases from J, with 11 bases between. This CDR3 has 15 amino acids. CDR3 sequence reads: CASSLTARRSYEQYF. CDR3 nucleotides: TGTGCCAGCAGTTTAACTGCCAGACGCTCCTACGAGCAGTACTTC. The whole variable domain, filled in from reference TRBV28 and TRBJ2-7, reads DVKVTQSSRYLVKRTGEKVFLECVQDMDHENMFWYRQDPGLGLRLIYFSYDVKMKEKGDIPEGYSVSREKKERFSLILESASTNQTSMYLCASSLTARRSYEQYFGPGTRLTVT.

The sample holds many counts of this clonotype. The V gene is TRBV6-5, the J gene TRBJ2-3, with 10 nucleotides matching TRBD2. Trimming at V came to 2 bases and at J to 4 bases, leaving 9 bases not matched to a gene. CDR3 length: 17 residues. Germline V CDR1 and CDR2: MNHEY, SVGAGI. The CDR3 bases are TGTGCCAGCAGTTACAGGGTAGCGGGAGGTGGTGCAGATACGCAGTATTTT. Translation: CASSYRVAGGGADTQYF.

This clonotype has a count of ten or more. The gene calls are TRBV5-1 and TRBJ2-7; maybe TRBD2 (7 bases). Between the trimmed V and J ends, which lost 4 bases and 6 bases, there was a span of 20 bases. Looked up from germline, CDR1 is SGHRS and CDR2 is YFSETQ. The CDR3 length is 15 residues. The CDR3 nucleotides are TGCGCCAGCAGCCTTCGCGACGGGGCGGGGGCCGAGCAGTACTTC. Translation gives CASSLRDGAGAEQYF.

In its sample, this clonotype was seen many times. The CDR3 nucleotides are TGTGCCAGCAAATCCAACAGGGGAACTGAGACCCAGTACTTC. Translated: CASKSNRGTETQYF. The rearrangement links TRBV2 to TRBJ2-5, with 7 bases identical to TRBD1. The CDR3 runs to 14 residues. From germline, CDR1 is SNHLY and CDR2 FYNNEI. Trimming at V came to 7 bases and at J to 5 bases, leaving 10 bases not matched to a gene.

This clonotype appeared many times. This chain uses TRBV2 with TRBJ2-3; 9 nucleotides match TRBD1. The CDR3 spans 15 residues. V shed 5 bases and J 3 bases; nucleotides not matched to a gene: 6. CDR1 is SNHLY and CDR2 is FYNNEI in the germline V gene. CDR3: CASSQGTGKTDTQYF. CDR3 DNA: TGTGCCAGCAGTCAGGGGACAGGGAAGACAGATACGCAGTATTTT.

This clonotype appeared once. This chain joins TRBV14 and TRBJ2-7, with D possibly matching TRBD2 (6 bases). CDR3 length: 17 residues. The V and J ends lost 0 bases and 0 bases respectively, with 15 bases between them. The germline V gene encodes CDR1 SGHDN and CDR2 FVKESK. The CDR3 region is CASSQEGAGMVSYEQYF. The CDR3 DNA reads TGTGCCAGCAGCCAAGAAGGGGCGGGGATGGTCTCCTACGAGCAGTACTTC.

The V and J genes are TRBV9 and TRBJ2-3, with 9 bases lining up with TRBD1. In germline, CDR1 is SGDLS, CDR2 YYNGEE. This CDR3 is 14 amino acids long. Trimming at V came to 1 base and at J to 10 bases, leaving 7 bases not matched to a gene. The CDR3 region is CASSVMGTGKSQYF. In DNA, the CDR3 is TGTGCCAGCAGCGTAATGGGGACAGGGAAGTCGCAGTATTTT.

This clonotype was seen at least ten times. For the CDR3, the DNA is TGTGCCAGCAACGCTACCAGGTCGAGCTCCTATAATTCACCCCTCCACTTT. Translated: CASNATRSSSYNSPLHF. V gene TRBV25-1 combines with J gene TRBJ1-6; D is unresolved. CDR1 and CDR2 from the germline V gene are MGHDK and SYGVNS. Trimming left V 7 bases short and J 0 bases short, with 16 bases between. This CDR3 is 17 amino acids long.

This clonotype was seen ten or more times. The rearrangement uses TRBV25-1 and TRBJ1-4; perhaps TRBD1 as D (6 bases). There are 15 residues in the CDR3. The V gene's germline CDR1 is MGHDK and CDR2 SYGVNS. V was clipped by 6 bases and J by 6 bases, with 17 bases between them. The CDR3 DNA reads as TGTGCCAGCAGGAGGGGACACGGCCGGGATGAAAAACTGTTTTTT. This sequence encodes CASRRGHGRDEKLFF. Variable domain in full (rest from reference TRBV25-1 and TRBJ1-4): EADIYQTPRYLVIGTGKKITLECSQTMGHDKMYWYQQDPGMELHLIHYSYGVNSTEKGDLSSESTVSRIRTEHFPLTLESARPSHTSQYLCASRRGHGRDEKLFFGSGTQLSVL.

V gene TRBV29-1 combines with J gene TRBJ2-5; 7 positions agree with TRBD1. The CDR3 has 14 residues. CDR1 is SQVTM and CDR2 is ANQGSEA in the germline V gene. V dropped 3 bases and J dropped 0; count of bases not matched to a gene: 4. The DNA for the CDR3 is TGCAGCGTTGATATCAGGGGGTACCAAGAGACCCAGTACTTC. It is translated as CSVDIRGYQETQYF.

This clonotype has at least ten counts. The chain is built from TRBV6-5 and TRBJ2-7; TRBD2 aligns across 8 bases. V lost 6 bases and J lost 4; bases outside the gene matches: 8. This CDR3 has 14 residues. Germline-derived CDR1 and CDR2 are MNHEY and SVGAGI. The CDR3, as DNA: TGTGCCAGCAGGGCAGGGACTAGGGGGTACGAGCAGTACTTC. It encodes CASRAGTRGYEQYF.

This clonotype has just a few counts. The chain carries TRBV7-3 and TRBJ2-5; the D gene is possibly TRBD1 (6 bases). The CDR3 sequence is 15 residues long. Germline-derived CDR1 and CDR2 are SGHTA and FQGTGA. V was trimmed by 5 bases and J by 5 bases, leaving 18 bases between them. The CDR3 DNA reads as TGTGCCAGCAGCCCGAGACTTGGGGGCCGGGAGACCCAGTACTTC. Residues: CASSPRLGGRETQYF. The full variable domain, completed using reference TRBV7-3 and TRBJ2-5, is GAGVSQTPSNKVTEKGKYVELRCDPISGHTALYWYRQSLGQGPEFLIYFQGTGAADDSGLPNDRFFAVRPEGSVSTLKIQRTERGDSAVYLCASSPRLGGRETQYFGPGTRLLVL.

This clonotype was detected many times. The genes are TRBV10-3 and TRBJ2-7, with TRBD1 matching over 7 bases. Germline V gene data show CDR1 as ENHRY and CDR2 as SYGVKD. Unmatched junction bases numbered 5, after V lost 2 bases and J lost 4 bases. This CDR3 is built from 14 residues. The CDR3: CAISEKGQLYEQYF. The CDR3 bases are TGTGCCATCAGTGAGAAGGGACAGTTATACGAGCAGTACTTC.

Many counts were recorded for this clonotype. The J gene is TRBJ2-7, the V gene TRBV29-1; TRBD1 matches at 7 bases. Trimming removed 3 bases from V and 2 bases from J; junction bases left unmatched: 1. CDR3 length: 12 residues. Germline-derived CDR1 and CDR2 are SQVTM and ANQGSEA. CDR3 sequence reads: CSVDDRAYEQYF. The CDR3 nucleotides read TGCAGCGTTGATGACAGGGCCTACGAGCAGTACTTC.

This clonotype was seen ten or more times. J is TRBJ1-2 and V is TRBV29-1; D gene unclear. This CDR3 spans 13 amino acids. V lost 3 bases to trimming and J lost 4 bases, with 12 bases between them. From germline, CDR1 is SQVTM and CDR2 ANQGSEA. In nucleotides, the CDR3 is TGCAGCGTTGAGTTTGGCAACGGCTATGGCTACACCTTC. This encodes CSVEFGNGYGYTF.

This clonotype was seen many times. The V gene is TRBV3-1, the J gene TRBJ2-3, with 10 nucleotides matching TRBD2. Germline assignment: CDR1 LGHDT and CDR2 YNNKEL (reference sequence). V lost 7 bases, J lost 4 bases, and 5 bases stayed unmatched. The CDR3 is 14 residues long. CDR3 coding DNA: TGTGCCAGCAAAGCTAGCGGGAGTGCAGATACGCAGTATTTT. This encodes CASKASGSADTQYF.